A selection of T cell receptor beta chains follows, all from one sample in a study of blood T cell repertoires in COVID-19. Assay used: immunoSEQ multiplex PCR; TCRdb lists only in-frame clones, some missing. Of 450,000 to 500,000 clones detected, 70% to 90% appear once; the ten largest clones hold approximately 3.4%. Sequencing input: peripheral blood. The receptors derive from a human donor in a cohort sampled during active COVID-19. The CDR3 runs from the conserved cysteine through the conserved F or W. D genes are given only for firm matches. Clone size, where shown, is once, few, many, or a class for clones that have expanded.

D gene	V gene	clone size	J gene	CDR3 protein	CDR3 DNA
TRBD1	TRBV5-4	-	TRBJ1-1	CASSEGTGLKWGAFF	TGTGCCAGCAGCGAAGGGACAGGGCTTAAGTGGGGGGCTTTCTTT
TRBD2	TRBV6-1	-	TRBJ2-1	CASSEPSGRFKGFF	TGTGCCAGCAGTGAGCCTAGCGGGAGATTTAAGGGGTTCTTC
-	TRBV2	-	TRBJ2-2	CASRINSANTGELFF	TGTGCCAGCAGAATAAATAGCGCGAACACCGGGGAGCTGTTTTTT
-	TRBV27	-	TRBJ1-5	CASSFGVRGQPQHF	TGTGCCAGCAGTTTCGGGGTTCGGGGTCAGCCCCAGCATTTT
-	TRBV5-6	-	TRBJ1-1	CASSLDEGDTEAFF	TGTGCCAGCAGCTTGGACGAAGGGGATACTGAAGCTTTCTTT
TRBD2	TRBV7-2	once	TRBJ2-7	CASSWGGREYEQYF	TGTGCCAGCAGCTGGGGCGGGAGGGAGTACGAGCAGTACTTC
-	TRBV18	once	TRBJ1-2	CASSPQKGQGNGYTF	TGTGCCAGCTCACCCCAAAAAGGACAAGGAAATGGCTACACCTTC
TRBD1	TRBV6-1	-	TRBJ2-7	CASSEQTGGPPYEQYF	TGTGCCAGCAGTGAACAGACAGGGGGTCCCCCCTACGAGCAGTACTTC
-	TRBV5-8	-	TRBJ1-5	CASSRSIRQRNQPQHF	TGTGCCAGCAGCCGATCTATTAGACAGAGGAATCAGCCCCAGCATTTT
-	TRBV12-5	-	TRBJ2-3	CASADGGTTDTQYF	TGTGCTAGTGCCGACGGGGGAACCACAGATACGCAGTATTTT
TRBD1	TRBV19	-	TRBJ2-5	CASTPGQLQETQYF	TGTGCCAGTACACCGGGACAGCTTCAAGAGACCCAGTACTTC
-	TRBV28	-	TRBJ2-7	CASSLRLKADYEQYF	TGTGCCAGCAGTTTAAGACTTAAGGCGGACTACGAGCAGTACTTC
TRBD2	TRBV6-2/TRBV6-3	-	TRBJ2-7	CASSRLAGNSYEQYF	TGTGCCAGCAGCCGACTAGCGGGGAACTCCTACGAGCAGTACTTC
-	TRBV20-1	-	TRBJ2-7	CSAGESSYEQYF	TGCAGTGCTGGTGAGAGCTCCTACGAGCAGTACTTC
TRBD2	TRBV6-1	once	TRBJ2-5	CASSEIRTSGKETQYF	TGTGCCAGCAGTGAAATTCGGACTAGCGGGAAAGAGACCCAGTACTTC
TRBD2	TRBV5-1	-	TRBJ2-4	CASSSIVAGEDIQYF	TGCGCCAGCAGCTCTATCGTAGCGGGAGAAGATATTCAGTACTTC
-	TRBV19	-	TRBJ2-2	CASSPREGDGELFF	TGTGCCAGTAGTCCCCGTGAGGGAGACGGGGAGCTGTTTTTT
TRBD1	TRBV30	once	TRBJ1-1	CAWSVGGGHTEAFF	TGTGCCTGGAGTGTTGGAGGGGGCCACACTGAAGCTTTCTTT
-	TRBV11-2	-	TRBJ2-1	CASSPSRNIGNEQFF	TGTGCCAGCAGCCCCTCCCGAAATATCGGCAATGAGCAGTTCTTC
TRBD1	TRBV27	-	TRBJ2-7	CASSQRDRGGEQYF	TGTGCCAGCAGTCAGAGGGACAGGGGTGGGGAGCAGTACTTC
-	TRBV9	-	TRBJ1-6	CASSVEGRVGSPLHF	TGTGCCAGCAGCGTAGAGGGGCGAGTAGGTTCACCCCTCCACTTT
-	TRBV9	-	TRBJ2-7	CASSVEGTLTYEQYF	TGTGCCAGCAGCGTAGAAGGGACTCTGACCTACGAGCAGTACTTC
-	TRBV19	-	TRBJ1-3	CASSMRGPSSGNTIYF	TGTGCCAGTAGTATGCGGGGACCTTCCTCTGGAAACACCATATATTTT
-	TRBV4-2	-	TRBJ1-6	CASSQVDRGSDNSPLHF	TGTGCCAGCAGCCAAGTTGATAGAGGGTCTGATAATTCACCCCTCCACTTT
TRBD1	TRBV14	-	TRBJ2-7	CASSLLGQGAHEQYF	TGTGCCAGCAGCCTACTAGGTCAGGGGGCCCACGAGCAGTACTTC
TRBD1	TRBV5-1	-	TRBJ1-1	CASSSTGTENTEAFF	TGCGCCAGCAGCAGTACAGGGACAGAAAACACTGAAGCTTTCTTT
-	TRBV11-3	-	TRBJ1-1	CASSLAGGYTEAFF	TGTGCCAGCAGCTTAGCTGGGGGGTACACTGAAGCTTTCTTT
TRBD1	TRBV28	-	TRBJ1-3	CASSFPRQGRTGNTIYF	TGTGCCAGCAGTTTCCCCCGACAGGGGCGCACTGGAAACACCATATATTTT
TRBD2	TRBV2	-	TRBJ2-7	CASSALAGGSYEQYF	TGTGCCAGCAGTGCTCTAGCGGGAGGGTCCTACGAGCAGTACTTC
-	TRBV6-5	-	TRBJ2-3	CASRTRADTQYF	TGTGCCAGCAGGACTAGGGCAGATACGCAGTATTTT
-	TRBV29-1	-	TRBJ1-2	CSAVGGYNYGYTF	TGCAGCGCCGTCGGCGGGTATAACTATGGCTACACCTTC
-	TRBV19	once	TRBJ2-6	CASSPRGSGANVLTF	TGTGCCAGTAGTCCCCGAGGGTCTGGGGCCAACGTCCTGACTTTC
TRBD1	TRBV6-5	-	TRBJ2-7	CASSRDRDWGEQYF	TGTGCCAGCAGCCGGGACAGGGATTGGGGCGAGCAGTACTTC
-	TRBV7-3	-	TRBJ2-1	CASSPVRSSYNEQFF	TGTGCCAGCAGCCCCGTCCGGAGCTCCTACAATGAGCAGTTCTTC
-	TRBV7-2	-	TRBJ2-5	CASSLGGGQETQYF	TGTGCCAGCAGCTTAGGAGGGGGTCAAGAGACCCAGTACTTC
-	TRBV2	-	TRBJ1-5	CASSEDSRQPQHF	TGTGCCAGCAGTGAGGACAGCCGTCAGCCCCAGCATTTT
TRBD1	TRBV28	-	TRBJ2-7	CASSPPGQTSYEQYF	TGTGCCAGCAGTCCTCCGGGACAGACCTCCTACGAGCAGTACTTC
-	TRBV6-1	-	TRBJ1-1	CASSEIQAGEAFF	TGTGCCAGCAGTGAGATCCAGGCCGGAGAAGCTTTCTTT
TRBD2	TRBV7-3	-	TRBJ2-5	CASSLLRLAGEETQYF	TGTGCCAGCAGCTTACTCCGGCTAGCGGGTGAAGAGACCCAGTACTTC
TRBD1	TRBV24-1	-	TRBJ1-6	CATSEGQGGPYNSPLHF	TGTGCCACCTCCGAGGGACAGGGAGGTCCCTATAATTCACCCCTCCACTTT
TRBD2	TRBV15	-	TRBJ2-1	CATSRSHRVAGADEQFF	TGTGCCACCAGCAGAAGCCATCGGGTAGCGGGAGCTGATGAGCAGTTCTTC
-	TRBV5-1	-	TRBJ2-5	CASSLGGGEETQYF	TGCGCCAGCAGCTTGGGAGGGGGGGAAGAGACCCAGTACTTC
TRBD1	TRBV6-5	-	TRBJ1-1	CASSPTGGARAEAFF	TGTGCCAGCAGTCCGACAGGGGGCGCGAGAGCTGAAGCTTTCTTT
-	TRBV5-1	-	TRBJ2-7	CASSLVPLDSNEQYF	TGCGCCAGCAGCTTGGTTCCCCTCGACAGTAACGAGCAGTACTTC
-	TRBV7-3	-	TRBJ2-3	CASSLGGGPGTDTQYF	TGTGCCAGCAGCTTAGGGGGGGGCCCCGGCACAGATACGCAGTATTTT
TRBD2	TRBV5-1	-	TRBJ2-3	CASSLRQGGDTQYF	TGCGCCAGCAGCTTGCGGCAGGGAGGGGATACGCAGTATTTT
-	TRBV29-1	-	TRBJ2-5	CSVSAQGKETQYF	TGCAGCGTTTCCGCCCAGGGGAAAGAGACCCAGTACTTC
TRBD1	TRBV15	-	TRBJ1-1	CATSRGSRDRASEAFF	TGTGCCACCAGCAGAGGGTCCCGGGACAGGGCCTCTGAAGCTTTCTTT
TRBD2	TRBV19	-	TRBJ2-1	CASSISGVGAGAYNEQFF	TGTGCCAGTAGTATAAGTGGGGTCGGGGCGGGAGCGTACAATGAGCAGTTCTTC
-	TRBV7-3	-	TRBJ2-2	CASSLAGGGELFF	TGTGCCAGCAGCTTGGCGGGCGGCGGGGAGCTGTTTTTT
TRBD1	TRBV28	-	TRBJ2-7	CASSLFRGNEQYF	TGTGCCAGCAGTCTATTCAGGGGGAACGAGCAGTACTTC
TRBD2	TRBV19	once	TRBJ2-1	CASRGAGGTYNEQFF	TGTGCCTCCCGAGGTGCGGGAGGGACCTACAATGAGCAGTTCTTC
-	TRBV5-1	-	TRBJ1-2	CASSSELSSSMGYTF	TGCGCCAGCAGCTCGGAGCTCAGTTCCTCTATGGGCTACACCTTC
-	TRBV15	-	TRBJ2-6	CATSYLSPGISGANVLTF	TGTGCCACCAGCTACCTCTCACCGGGGATCTCTGGGGCCAACGTCCTGACTTTC
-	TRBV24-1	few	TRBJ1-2	CATRSARAGNYGYTF	TGTGCCACCAGATCCGCCCGAGCGGGCAACTATGGCTACACCTTC
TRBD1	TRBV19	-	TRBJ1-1	CASSIVPGQVNTEAFF	TGTGCCAGTAGTATAGTTCCCGGACAGGTGAACACTGAAGCTTTCTTT
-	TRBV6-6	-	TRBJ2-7	CASSYSSGSSSYEQYF	TGTGCCAGCAGTTACTCTTCTGGTTCCAGCTCCTACGAGCAGTACTTC
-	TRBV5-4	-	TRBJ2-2	CASSSGGPGDFNTGELFF	TGTGCCAGCAGCTCCGGGGGGCCAGGGGACTTTAACACCGGGGAGCTGTTTTTT